These T cell receptor beta chains were read from a single sample in a study of early T cells in non-severe SARS-CoV-2 infection. TCRdb used MiXCR to reprocess the 5' RACE reads, holding one entry per CDR3 protein. The profile shows 120,000 or so distinct CDR3 sequences, around 12% of them singletons. The sample was whole blood, taken at baseline. These receptors came from an adult who was a healthcare worker with PCR-confirmed SARS-CoV-2 infection or an uninfected control (not recorded which). CDR3s include the opening cysteine and the closing phenylalanine or tryptophan. A D gene is named only where the DNA matches it firmly. The listing skips clone size in some rows; elsewhere it reads once, few, many or a size class.

abundance	j_gene	v_gene	d_gene	CDR3nt	CDR3aa
NA	TRBJ1-5	TRBV19	TRBD1	TGTGCCAGTAGTATAGTAGGACAGGGGGAGGGCAATCAGCCCCAGCATTTT	CASSIVGQGEGNQPQHF
few	TRBJ2-1	TRBV19	TRBD1	TGTGCCAGTACCACCGGGACAGTCCTATACAATGAGCAGTTCTTC	CASTTGTVLYNEQFF
NA	TRBJ1-5	TRBV19	NA	TGTGCCAGTAGTGGGACACGTACGGGCAATCAGCCCCAGCATTTT	CASSGTRTGNQPQHF
many	TRBJ1-1	TRBV20-1	NA	TGCAGTGCTAGAGTCCCCCCGAGGGGGACTGAAGCTTTCTTT	CSARVPPRGTEAFF
few	TRBJ2-5	TRBV7-2	TRBD2	TGTGCCAGCATTAAAGCGGGGGTAGAGACCCAGTACTTC	CASIKAGVETQYF
NA	TRBJ1-5	TRBV5-1	TRBD1	TGCGCCAGCAGCTTGGAGACAGGGGGACAGCCCCAGCATTTT	CASSLETGGQPQHF
many	TRBJ2-1	TRBV7-2	TRBD2	TGTGCCAGCAGCCATTGGGGGGGAGTCCATGAGCAGTTCTTC	CASSHWGGVHEQFF
NA	TRBJ1-2	TRBV12-3/TRBV12-4	TRBD1	TGTGCCAGCAGTTTTACAGGGGATTATGGCTACACCTTC	CASSFTGDYGYTF
few	TRBJ2-3	TRBV20-1	TRBD2	TGCAGTGCTAGTGATCCCAGCGGGAGGACAGATACGCAGTATTTT	CSASDPSGRTDTQYF
NA	TRBJ1-1	TRBV20-1	NA	TGCAGTGCCAAGAGGGGTTACGGTAACACTGAAGCTTTCTTT	CSAKRGYGNTEAFF
few	TRBJ1-2	TRBV9	NA	TGTGCCAGCAGCGTTGGGGATAACTATGGCTACACCTTC	CASSVGDNYGYTF
NA	TRBJ2-1	TRBV7-2	TRBD2	TGTGCCAGCAGACTAGCGGGAGTCTACAATGAGCAGTTCTTC	CASRLAGVYNEQFF